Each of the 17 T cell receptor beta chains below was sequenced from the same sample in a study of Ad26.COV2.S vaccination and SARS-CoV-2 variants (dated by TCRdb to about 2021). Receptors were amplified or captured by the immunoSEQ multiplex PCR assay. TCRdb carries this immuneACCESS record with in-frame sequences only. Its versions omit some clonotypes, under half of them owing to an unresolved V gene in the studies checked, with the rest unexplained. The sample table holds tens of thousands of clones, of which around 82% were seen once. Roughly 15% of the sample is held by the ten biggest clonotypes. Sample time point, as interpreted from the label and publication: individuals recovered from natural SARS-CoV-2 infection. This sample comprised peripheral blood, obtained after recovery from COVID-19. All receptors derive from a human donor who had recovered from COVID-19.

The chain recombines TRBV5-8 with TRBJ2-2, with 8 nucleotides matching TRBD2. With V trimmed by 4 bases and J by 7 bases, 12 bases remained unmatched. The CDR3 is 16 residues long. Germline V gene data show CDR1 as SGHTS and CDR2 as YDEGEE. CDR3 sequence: CASSRERGFDSGELFF. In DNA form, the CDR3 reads TGTGCCAGCAGCCGGGAGCGGGGGTTCGATAGCGGGGAGCTGTTTTTT.

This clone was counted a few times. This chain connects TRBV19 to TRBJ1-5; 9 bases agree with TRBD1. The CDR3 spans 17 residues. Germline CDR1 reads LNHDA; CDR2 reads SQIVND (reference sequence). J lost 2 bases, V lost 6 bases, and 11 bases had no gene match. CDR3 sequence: CASRTETGGAGNQPQHF. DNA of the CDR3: TGTGCCAGTAGGACAGAAACAGGGGGCGCGGGCAATCAGCCCCAGCATTTT.

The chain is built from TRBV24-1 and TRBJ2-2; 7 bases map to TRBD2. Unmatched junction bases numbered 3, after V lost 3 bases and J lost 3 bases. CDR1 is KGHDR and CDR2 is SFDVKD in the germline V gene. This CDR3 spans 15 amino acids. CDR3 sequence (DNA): TGTGCCACCAGTGATAGGACTAGGGACACCGGGGAGCTGTTTTTT. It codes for CATSDRTRDTGELFF.

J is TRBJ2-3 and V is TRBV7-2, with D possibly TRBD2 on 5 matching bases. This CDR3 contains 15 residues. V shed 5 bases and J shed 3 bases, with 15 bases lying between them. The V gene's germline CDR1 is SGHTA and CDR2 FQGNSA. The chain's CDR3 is CASSPARVETDTQYF. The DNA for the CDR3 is TGTGCCAGCAGCCCGGCGAGGGTGGAAACAGATACGCAGTATTTT.

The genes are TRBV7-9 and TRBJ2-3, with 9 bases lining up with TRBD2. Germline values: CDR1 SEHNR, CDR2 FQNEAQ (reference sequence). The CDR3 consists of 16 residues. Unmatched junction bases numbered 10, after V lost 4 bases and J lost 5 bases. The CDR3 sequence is CASSSPSREGQDTQYF. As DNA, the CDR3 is TGTGCCAGCAGCTCCCCCTCGCGGGAGGGCCAAGATACGCAGTATTTT.

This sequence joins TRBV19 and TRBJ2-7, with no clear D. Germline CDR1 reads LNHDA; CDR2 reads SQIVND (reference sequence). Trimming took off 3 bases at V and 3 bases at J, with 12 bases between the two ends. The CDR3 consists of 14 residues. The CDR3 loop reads CASSIRDTIYEQYF. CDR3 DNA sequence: TGTGCCAGTAGTATCCGTGACACTATCTACGAGCAGTACTTC. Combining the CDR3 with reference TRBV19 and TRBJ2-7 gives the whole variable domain DGGITQSPKYLFRKEGQNVTLSCEQNLNHDAMYWYRQDPGQGLRLIYYSQIVNDFQKGDIAEGYSVSREKKESFPLTVTSAQKNPTAFYLCASSIRDTIYEQYFGPGTRLTVT.

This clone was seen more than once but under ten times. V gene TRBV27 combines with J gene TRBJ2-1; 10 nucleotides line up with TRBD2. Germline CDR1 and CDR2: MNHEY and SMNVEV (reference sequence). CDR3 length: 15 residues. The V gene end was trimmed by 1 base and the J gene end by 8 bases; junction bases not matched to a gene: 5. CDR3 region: CASSLWGLALDEQFF. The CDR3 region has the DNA TGTGCCAGCAGTTTATGGGGACTAGCGTTGGATGAGCAGTTCTTC.

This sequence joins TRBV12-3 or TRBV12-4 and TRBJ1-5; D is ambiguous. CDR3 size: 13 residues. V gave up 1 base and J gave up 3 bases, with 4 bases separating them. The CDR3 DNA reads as TGTGCCAGCAGTTTAGAGATCAATCAGCCCCAGCATTTT. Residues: CASSLEINQPQHF.

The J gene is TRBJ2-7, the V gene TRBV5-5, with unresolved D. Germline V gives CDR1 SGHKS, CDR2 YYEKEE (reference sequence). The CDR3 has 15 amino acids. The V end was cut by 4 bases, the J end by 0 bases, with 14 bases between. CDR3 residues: CASSPAPGFSYEQYF. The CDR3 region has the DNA TGTGCCAGCAGCCCCGCCCCAGGTTTCTCCTACGAGCAGTACTTC. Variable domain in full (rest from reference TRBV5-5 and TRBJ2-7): DAGVTQSPTHLIKTRGQQVTLRCSPISGHKSVSWYQQVLGQGPQFIFQYYEKEERGRGNFPDRFSARQFPNYSSELNVNALLLGDSALYLCASSPAPGFSYEQYFGPGTRLTVT.

For the CDR3, the DNA is TGTGCCACCAGTGATTTCGAAAGAGGACTATTGGATGAGCAGTTCTTC. It codes for CATSDFERGLLDEQFF. V gene TRBV24-1 combines with J gene TRBJ2-1; weak D call: TRBD2 (6 bases). The CDR3 covers 16 residues. Per the germline V gene, CDR1 is KGHDR and CDR2 is SFDVKD. V shed 1 base and J shed 8 bases, with 17 bases lying between them.

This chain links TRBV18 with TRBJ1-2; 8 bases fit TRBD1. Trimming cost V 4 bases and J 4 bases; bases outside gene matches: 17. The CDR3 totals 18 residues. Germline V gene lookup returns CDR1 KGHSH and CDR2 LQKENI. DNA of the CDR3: TGTGCCAGCTCACGCACCGGGACAGGCCAAAGGGGTAGCTATGGCTACACCTTC. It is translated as CASSRTGTGQRGSYGYTF.

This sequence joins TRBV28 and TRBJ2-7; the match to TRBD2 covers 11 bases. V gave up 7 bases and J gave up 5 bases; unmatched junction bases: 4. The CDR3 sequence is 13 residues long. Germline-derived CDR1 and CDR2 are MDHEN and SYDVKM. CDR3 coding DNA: TGTGCCAGCACTACTAGCGGGAGAAACGAGCAGTACTTC. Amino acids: CASTTSGRNEQYF.

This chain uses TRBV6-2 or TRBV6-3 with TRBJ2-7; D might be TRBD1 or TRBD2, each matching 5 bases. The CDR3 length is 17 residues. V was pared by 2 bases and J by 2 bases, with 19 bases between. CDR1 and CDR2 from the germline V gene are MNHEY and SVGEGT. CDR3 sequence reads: CASSYMRGRLLPYEQYF. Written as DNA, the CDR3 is TGTGCCAGCAGTTACATGAGGGGACGCCTGTTACCCTACGAGCAGTACTTC.

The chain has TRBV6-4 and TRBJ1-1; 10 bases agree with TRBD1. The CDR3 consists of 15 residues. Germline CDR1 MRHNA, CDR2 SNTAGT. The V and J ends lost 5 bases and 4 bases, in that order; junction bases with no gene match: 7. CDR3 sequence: CASSSTGGSGTEAFF. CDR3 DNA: TGTGCCAGCAGTTCGACAGGGGGCTCGGGCACTGAAGCTTTCTTT.

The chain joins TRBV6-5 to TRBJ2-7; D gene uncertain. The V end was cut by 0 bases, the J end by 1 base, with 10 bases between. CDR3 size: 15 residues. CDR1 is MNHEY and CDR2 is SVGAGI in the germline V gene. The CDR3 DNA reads TGTGCCAGCAGTTACTCGATGTTCGATTCCTACGAGCAGTACTTC. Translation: CASSYSMFDSYEQYF.

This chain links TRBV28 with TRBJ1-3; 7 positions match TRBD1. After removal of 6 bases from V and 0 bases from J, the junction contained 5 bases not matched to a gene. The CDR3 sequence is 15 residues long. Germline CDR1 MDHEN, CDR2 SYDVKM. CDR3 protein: CASRSGQNSGNTIYF. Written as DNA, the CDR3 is TGTGCCAGCAGATCGGGACAGAACTCTGGAAACACCATATATTTT.

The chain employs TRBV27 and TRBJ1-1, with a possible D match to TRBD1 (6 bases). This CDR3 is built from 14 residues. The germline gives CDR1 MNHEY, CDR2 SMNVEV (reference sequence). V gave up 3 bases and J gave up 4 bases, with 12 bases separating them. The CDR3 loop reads CASSFDEGGTEAFF. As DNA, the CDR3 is TGTGCCAGCAGTTTCGATGAGGGGGGCACTGAAGCTTTCTTT.